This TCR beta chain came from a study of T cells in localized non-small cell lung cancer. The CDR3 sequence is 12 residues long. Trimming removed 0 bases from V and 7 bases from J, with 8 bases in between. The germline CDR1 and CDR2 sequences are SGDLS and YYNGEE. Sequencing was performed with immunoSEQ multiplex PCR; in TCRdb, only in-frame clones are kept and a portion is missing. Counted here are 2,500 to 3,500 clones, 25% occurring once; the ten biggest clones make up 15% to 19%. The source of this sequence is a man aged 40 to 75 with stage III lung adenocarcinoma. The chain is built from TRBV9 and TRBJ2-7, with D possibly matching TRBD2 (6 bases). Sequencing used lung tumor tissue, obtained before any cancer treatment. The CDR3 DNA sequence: TGTGCCAGCAGCGTAGCCGCGGGGGAGCAGTACTTC. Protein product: CASSVAAGEQYF.